These 22 T cell receptor beta chains were all obtained from the same sample, sequenced in a study of technical replicates of blood from several donors. Profiled with immunoSEQ multiplex PCR; TCRdb holds only in-frame clones, not every one. The top ten hold under 0.3% of the sample, which has 75,000 to 100,000 clones, around 94% seen once. Sequenced: T cells isolated from PBMCs. These receptors were taken from a human donor in good health.

V and J are TRBV4-1 and TRBJ1-2, with unresolved D. CDR1 is MGHRA and CDR2 is YSYEKL in the germline V gene. CDR3 size: 15 residues. V shed 1 base and J shed 0 bases, with 9 bases lying between them. This CDR3 is CASSQVWRANYGYTF. CDR3 bases: TGCGCCAGCAGCCAAGTATGGAGAGCTAACTATGGCTACACCTTC.

This chain joins TRBV7-9 and TRBJ2-3; 11 nucleotides align to TRBD2. This CDR3 is built from 15 residues. The germline gives CDR1 SEHNR, CDR2 FQNEAQ (reference sequence). V lost 4 bases to trimming and J lost 2 bases; unmatched junction nucleotides: 2. CDR3 DNA sequence: TGTGCCAGCAGCTCTAGCGGGGGGCCCACAGATACGCAGTATTTT. Protein product: CASSSSGGPTDTQYF. The variable domain in full, completed from reference TRBV7-9 and TRBJ2-3, reads DTGVSQNPRHKITKRGQNVTFRCDPISEHNRLYWYRQTLGQGPEFLTYFQNEAQLEKSRLLSDRFSAERPKGSFSTLEIQRTEQGDSAMYLCASSSSGGPTDTQYFGPGTRLTVL.

The chain combines TRBV27 with TRBJ2-2, with 7 bases identical to TRBD2. Looked up from germline, CDR1 is MNHEY and CDR2 is SMNVEV (reference sequence). V shed 1 base and J 2 bases; nucleotides not matched to a gene: 10. CDR3 length equals 18 residues. The CDR3 DNA follows: TGTGCCAGCAGTTTATTGGGGGGGTGGGGCTTTAACACCGGGGAGCTGTTTTTT. Translated, it gives CASSLLGGWGFNTGELFF.

This chain uses TRBV11-2 with TRBJ2-2; 7 nucleotides align to TRBD2. CDR3 length: 15 amino acids. After removal of 2 bases from V and 6 bases from J, the junction contained 6 bases not matched to a gene. The germline CDR1 and CDR2 sequences are SGHAT and FQNNGV. The CDR3 region is CASSLWGGEAGELFF. Written as DNA, the CDR3 is TGTGCCAGCAGCTTATGGGGGGGGGAGGCCGGGGAGCTGTTTTTT.

The V and J genes are TRBV27 and TRBJ2-1, with D tentatively TRBD1 (6 bases). V gave up 5 bases and J gave up 8 bases, with 16 bases separating them. The V gene's germline CDR1 is MNHEY and CDR2 SMNVEV (reference sequence). The CDR3 is 14 residues long. The CDR3: CASSARNRVHEQFF. The DNA for the CDR3 is TGTGCCAGCAGTGCGAGGAACAGGGTCCATGAGCAGTTCTTC.

This clone was seen just once. The chain joins TRBV4-1 to TRBJ2-2; D gene uncertain. CDR1 and CDR2 from the germline V gene are MGHRA and YSYEKL. V was clipped by 3 bases and J by 4 bases, with 12 bases between them. The CDR3 runs to 15 residues. CDR3 region: CASSQPRLTTGELFF. The CDR3 DNA sequence: TGCGCCAGCAGCCAGCCTAGACTTACCACCGGGGAGCTGTTTTTT.

The rearrangement links TRBV19 to TRBJ1-2, with D possibly TRBD1 on 6 matching bases. The length of the CDR3 is 15 residues. V was trimmed by 3 bases and J by 3 bases, leaving 14 bases between them. Per germline, CDR1 LNHDA and CDR2 SQIVND (reference sequence). In DNA form, the CDR3 reads TGTGCCAGTAGTATTTTGGCAGGGGATGACTATGGCTACACCTTC. Translated: CASSILAGDDYGYTF.

The V gene is TRBV5-1, the J gene TRBJ2-5; TRBD2 agrees at 11 bases. Germline V lookup: CDR1 SGHRS, CDR2 YFSETQ. J was trimmed by 5 bases and V by 3 bases; bases with no gene match: 12. The CDR3 is 17 amino acids. The CDR3 spells CASSYRGLAALRETQYF. The CDR3 DNA sequence: TGCGCCAGCAGCTATCGGGGACTAGCGGCCCTGCGGGAGACCCAGTACTTC. Together with reference TRBV5-1 and TRBJ2-5, the CDR3 gives the full variable domain: KAGVTQTPRYLIKTRGQQVTLSCSPISGHRSVSWYQQTPGQGLQFLFEYFSETQRNKGNFPGRFSGRQFSNSRSEMNVSTLELGDSALYLCASSYRGLAALRETQYFGPGTRLLVL.

The V gene is TRBV5-1, the J gene TRBJ1-6, with D perhaps matching TRBD1 (5 bases). Looked up from germline, CDR1 is SGHRS and CDR2 is YFSETQ. V lost 1 base and J lost 1, with 12 bases in between. The CDR3 sequence is 17 residues long. The CDR3 protein is CASSLKIGASYNSPLHF. The CDR3 DNA reads TGCGCCAGCAGCTTGAAAATTGGGGCGTCCTATAATTCACCCCTCCACTTT.

The chain is built from TRBV28 and TRBJ2-7, with TRBD1 identical over 9 bases. J was trimmed by 5 bases and V by 7 bases; bases with no gene match: 12. The CDR3 runs to 15 residues. Germline lookup yields CDR1 MDHEN and CDR2 SYDVKM. Here the CDR3 reads CASIGPGTGRNEQYF. CDR3 nucleotides: TGTGCCAGCATAGGACCCGGGACAGGGAGGAACGAGCAGTACTTC.

The chain has TRBV10-3 and TRBJ1-5; D is uncertain. The germline V and J ends were trimmed by 6 bases and 0 bases, with 9 bases remaining between them. The CDR3 length is 14 residues. Per germline, CDR1 ENHRY and CDR2 SYGVKD. The DNA of the CDR3 is TGTGCCATCAGATCGGAGCTTAGCAATCAGCCCCAGCATTTT. This sequence encodes CAIRSELSNQPQHF.

This clone has a single count. The chain links TRBV12-5 to TRBJ1-3; D is perhaps TRBD1 (5 bases). Germline CDR1 LGHNT, CDR2 FRNRAP. The V gene lost 6 bases and the J gene lost 2 bases, with 11 bases spanning the gap. This CDR3 is built from 14 residues. CDR3 region: CASGPGGAGNTIYF. DNA of the CDR3: TGTGCTAGTGGCCCCGGGGGGGCTGGAAACACCATATATTTT.

V is TRBV14 and J is TRBJ1-6; the D is unclear. Trimming stripped 3 bases from V and 9 bases from J, with 6 bases between. CDR3 length: 12 residues. Germline V gives CDR1 SGHDN, CDR2 FVKESK. The CDR3 here is CASSHFRSPLHF. CDR3 bases: TGTGCCAGCAGCCACTTCCGTTCACCCCTCCACTTT.

J is TRBJ2-5 and V is TRBV5-1; 10 nucleotides agree with TRBD2. Looked up from germline, CDR1 is SGHRS and CDR2 is YFSETQ. The CDR3 length is 17 residues. Unmatched junction bases numbered 11, after V lost 2 bases and J lost 4 bases. The CDR3 region has the DNA TGCGCCAGCAGCTTATCTCTAGCGGGAGCCGAGGGAGAGACCCAGTACTTC. Protein sequence: CASSLSLAGAEGETQYF.

This chain uses TRBV5-6 with TRBJ2-3; D possibly corresponds to TRBD1 (5 bases). The germline gives CDR1 SGHDT, CDR2 YYEEEE. V was trimmed by 6 bases and J by 0 bases, leaving 11 bases between them. The CDR3 runs to 14 residues. The CDR3 DNA follows: TGTGCCAGCAACCAGGACACAAGCACAGATACGCAGTATTTT. Encoded protein: CASNQDTSTDTQYF.

The V call is TRBV13, the J call TRBJ2-7, with TRBD2 matching over 10 bases. CDR3 length: 15 residues. Unmatched junction bases numbered 5, after V lost 1 base and J lost 5 bases. The V gene's germline CDR1 is PRHDT and CDR2 FYEKMQ (reference sequence). CDR3: CASSLAAGGSNEQYF. CDR3 nucleotide sequence: TGTGCCAGCAGCTTAGCAGCGGGAGGGAGCAACGAGCAGTACTTC.

V and J are TRBV6-1 and TRBJ1-4; 10 nucleotides match TRBD1. This CDR3 comprises 18 residues. V trimming: 3 bases; J trimming: 0 bases; junction bases outside the gene matches: 7. Germline V CDR1 and CDR2: MNHNS, SASEGT. The CDR3 protein is CASSDSGTGVATNEKLFF. For the CDR3, the DNA is TGTGCCAGCAGTGATTCCGGGACAGGGGTGGCAACTAATGAAAAACTGTTTTTT.

A few counts support this clone. J is TRBJ1-1 and V is TRBV27, with 8 bases identical to TRBD1. Germline CDR1 is MNHEY and CDR2 is SMNVEV (reference sequence). V dropped 3 bases and J dropped 4; count of bases not matched to a gene: 4. There are 14 residues in the CDR3. CDR3 bases: TGTGCCAGCAGTTTTGCAGGGACAGGCACTGAAGCTTTCTTT. As protein: CASSFAGTGTEAFF.

The V and J genes are TRBV27 and TRBJ2-2; D remains unclear. Germline lookup yields CDR1 MNHEY and CDR2 SMNVEV (reference sequence). CDR3 length equals 12 residues. Trimming took off 3 bases at V and 4 bases at J, with 3 bases between the two ends. The CDR3 loop reads CASSFRTGELFF. The CDR3 DNA reads as TGTGCCAGCAGTTTCCGCACCGGGGAGCTGTTTTTT.

The chain has TRBV29-1 and TRBJ1-3, with D possibly matching TRBD1 (5 bases). Looked up from germline, CDR1 is SQVTM and CDR2 is ANQGSEA. This CDR3 contains 14 residues. V lost 1 base to trimming and J lost 0 bases, with 7 bases between them. DNA for the CDR3: TGCAGCGTTGAAGGACAGAGCTCTGGAAACACCATATATTTT. Its protein is CSVEGQSSGNTIYF. Full variable domain (remainder filled in from reference TRBV29-1 and TRBJ1-3): SAVISQKPSRDICQRGTSLTIQCQVDSQVTMMFWYRQQPGQSLTLIATANQGSEATYESGFVIDKFPISRPNLTFSTLTVSNMSPEDSSIYLCSVEGQSSGNTIYFGEGSWLTVV.

Comment on this clone: The sample carries other DNA sequences with the same CDR3. The rearrangement joins TRBV5-1 to TRBJ2-3, with 10 bases matching TRBD1. J gave up 4 bases and V 4 bases, and 3 bases lay outside the gene matches. Germline V CDR1 and CDR2: SGHRS, YFSETQ. The CDR3 has 14 residues. CDR3 nucleotide sequence: TGCGCCAGCAGCCTGGGACAGGGGTCAGATACGCAGTATTTT. Protein product: CASSLGQGSDTQYF.

The chain is built from TRBV27 and TRBJ1-1; D call uncertain. CDR3 size: 12 residues. Germline CDR1 is MNHEY and CDR2 is SMNVEV (reference sequence). Trimming took off 1 base at V and 9 bases at J, with 9 bases between the two ends. The CDR3 loop reads CASSLLGRQAFF. The CDR3 DNA reads as TGTGCCAGCAGTTTATTGGGGAGGCAAGCTTTCTTT.